This section outlines one TCR beta chain sequence together with its context. The antigen remains undetermined. The DNA ends 3 residues before the CDR3 does, and the rest of the CDR3 is filled in from the germline J gene. This record belongs to a study of T cells in women clearing cervical HPV infection. On the study more broadly: Controls' single incident HPV16 infection cleared within 12 months without precancer.

Dot-blot hybridization genotyped cervical HPV amplified with MY09/MY11 PCR. Profiling relied on immunoSEQ multiplex PCR, and the TCRdb table lists in-frame clones only, not all of them. The sample table sets out 48,000 or so clones. Study-wide points: A classifier using richness and V gene abundances reached an AUC of around 0.78. Controls had more TRBV6-7 (0.16%) than cases (roughly 0.11%).

The V gene lost 0 bases and the J gene lost 4 bases, with 14 bases spanning the gap. Germline V gene sequence: CDR1 SGHRS, CDR2 YFSETQ. The CDR3 has 17 residues. This chain uses TRBV5-1 with TRBJ2-6; D is undetermined. The clonotype was recovered from a woman between 18 and 69 years old with a cervical HPV16 infection that either progressed to CIN3+ or cleared (not recorded which). Specimen: blood buffy coat. Partial CDR3 DNA: TGCGCCAGCAGCTTGGCCCCACGAGCGAGCGGGGCCAACGTC. It yields the protein CASSLAPRASGANV. The entire CDR3 is CASSLAPRASGANVLTF.